The 10 T cell receptor beta chains listed next were all sequenced from one sample in a study of cytomegalovirus exposure and HLA in healthy donors. The PCR had 60 Vbeta and 13 Jbeta primers. Measured with immunoSEQ multiplex PCR; TCRdb has only the in-frame clones, and not every one. The data hold some 150,000 clones, with about 64% observed a single time. The source material was PBMCs. The receptors here all came from a woman aged 60-70 years in good health and CMV-seropositive.

J is TRBJ1-1 and V is TRBV5-1, with D tentatively TRBD1 (5 bases). This CDR3 has 14 amino acids. V lost 1 base and J 1 base, leaving 8 bases between the germline ends. CDR1 and CDR2 (germline): SGHRS, YFSETQ. The DNA for the CDR3 is TGCGCCAGCAGCTTGCAGGGCAAGAACACTGAAGCTTTCTTT. Translated: CASSLQGKNTEAFF.

This rearrangement joins TRBV7-9 to TRBJ2-1; D may be TRBD2 (5 bases). The CDR3 sequence is 17 residues long. Trimming shortened V by 0 bases and J by 0 bases, and 12 bases separated the two germline ends. Germline CDR1 is SEHNR and CDR2 is FQNEAQ (reference sequence). CDR3 bases: TGTGCCAGCAGCTTAGCGTCGGACTCCAGCTCCTACAATGAGCAGTTCTTC. Residues: CASSLASDSSSYNEQFF.

To note about this clone: The identical CDR3 is also encoded by other nucleotide sequences in the sample. The chain has TRBV19 and TRBJ1-1; weak D call: TRBD1 (5 bases). Trimming took 4 bases from V and 2 from J, leaving 8 bases between them. The CDR3 runs 13 residues. The germline gives CDR1 LNHDA, CDR2 SQIVND (reference sequence). The DNA of the CDR3 is TGTGCCAGTAGTAGGGGGGGTAACACTGAAGCTTTCTTT. Its translation is CASSRGGNTEAFF.

The chain is built from TRBV9 and TRBJ2-4; 9 bases fit TRBD2. Germline CDR1 is SGDLS and CDR2 is YYNGEE. The CDR3 is 16 amino acids. The junction had 3 bases not matched to a gene; V was cut back by 0 bases and J by 2 bases. Here the CDR3 reads CASSVEAGGTKNIQYF. The DNA of the CDR3 is TGTGCCAGCAGCGTAGAAGCGGGAGGAACCAAAAACATTCAGTACTTC.

V gene TRBV18 combines with J gene TRBJ2-1, with 11 bases identical to TRBD2. This CDR3 region has 16 residues. Germline assignment: CDR1 KGHSH and CDR2 LQKENI. J gave up 4 bases and V 10 bases, and 12 bases lay outside the gene matches. CDR3 residues: CATAGVAGGNYNEQFF. As DNA, the CDR3 is TGTGCCACCGCAGGAGTAGCGGGAGGGAATTACAATGAGCAGTTCTTC.

The rearrangement joins TRBV7-2 to TRBJ2-7; maybe TRBD2 (7 bases). In germline, CDR1 is SGHTA, CDR2 FQGNSA. The CDR3 sequence is 13 residues long. With 3 bases removed from V and 5 bases from J, the gap between germline ends came to 11 bases. The chain's CDR3 is CASSLGGGDEQYF. In nucleotides, the CDR3 is TGTGCCAGCAGCTTGGGAGGGGGTGACGAGCAGTACTTC.

This clone was observed at least ten times. This chain uses TRBV7-6 with TRBJ2-3; D is unclear. Germline-derived CDR1 and CDR2 are SGHVS and FNYEAQ. Deletions cut 5 bases from V and 0 bases from J, with 6 bases between. The CDR3 runs to 13 residues. CDR3 coding DNA: TGTGCCAGCAGCACCGAGAGCACAGATACGCAGTATTTT. Translated: CASSTESTDTQYF.

The chain recombines TRBV7-2 with TRBJ1-3, with TRBD1 matching 8 bases. Trimming cost V 1 base and J 2 bases; bases outside gene matches: 4. CDR3 length: 16 residues. The germline gives CDR1 SGHTA, CDR2 FQGNSA. The CDR3 DNA reads TGTGCCAGCAGCTTAGGACAGGGGACGACTGGAAACACCATATATTTT. It specifies CASSLGQGTTGNTIYF. The whole variable domain, remainder taken from reference TRBV7-2 and TRBJ1-3, is GAGVSQSPSNKVTEKGKDVELRCDPISGHTALYWYRQSLGQGLEFLIYFQGNSAPDKSGLPSDRFSAERTGGSVSTLTIQRTQQEDSAVYLCASSLGQGTTGNTIYFGEGSWLTVV.

J is TRBJ1-6 and V is TRBV30, with D maybe TRBD1 (5 bases). The CDR3 spans 13 residues. CDR1 and CDR2 from the germline V gene are GTSNPN and SVGIG (reference sequence). V gave up 2 bases and J gave up 7 bases, with 9 bases separating them. The CDR3 DNA reads TGTGCCTGGAGTATTCAGGGAAATTCACCCCTCCACTTT. Its translation: CAWSIQGNSPLHF.

V gene TRBV27 combines with J gene TRBJ1-6; D perhaps matches TRBD1 (5 bases). CDR3 length: 17 amino acids. V lost 5 bases and J 7 bases, leaving 21 bases between the germline ends. CDR1 is MNHEY, CDR2 SMNVEV, per germline (reference sequence). The CDR3 reads CASSGFQGPPGNSPLHF. DNA of the CDR3: TGTGCCAGCAGTGGGTTTCAGGGCCCTCCGGGCAATTCACCCCTCCACTTT.